Sequencing of this T cell receptor beta chain was carried out in a study of T cells in Graves' hyperthyroidism and ophthalmopathy. Using RNA transcripts as the source, TCR beta CDR3 regions were amplified. An initial round of RT-PCR targeting the TCR CDR3 relied on the HTBI primer set. TCRdb recomputed calls from the multiplex PCR reads with MiXCR, one row per CDR3 protein. The table lists 300,000 or so distinct CDR3 sequences, 15% to 20% of them singletons, with 55% to 60% in the top ten. This clonotype was observed at least ten times. V lost 10 bases and J lost 1, with 11 bases in between. The length of the CDR3 is 13 residues. Germline V gene sequence: CDR1 KGHDR, CDR2 SFDVKD.

The TCR comes from a woman aged 60-75 years with Graves' ophthalmopathy. Material for sequencing was blood. The J gene is TRBJ2-3, the V gene TRBV24-1, with D perhaps TRBD2 (7 bases). CDR3 amino acids: CATGGAGTDTQYF. CDR3 nucleotide sequence: TGTGCCACGGGGGGGGCTGGCACAGATACGCAGTATTTT.